This passage covers 28 T cell receptor beta chains from one sample sequenced in a study of shared T cell receptors in the human thymus. TCRdb's table, derived via immunoSEQ multiplex PCR, lists solely in-frame clones and lacks some. The sample holds roughly 500,000 clones, roughly 74% seen once. The same sample was also studied in work on human thymus T cells.

Input material: thymocytes. The receptors shown here come from a boy in the first two years of life with a congenital heart defect.

The sample holds one count of this clone. The chain recombines TRBV27 with TRBJ2-1; TRBD2 aligns across 9 bases. With 5 bases clipped from V and 7 bases from J, the junction kept 12 bases outside the gene matches. CDR3 length equals 16 residues. The germline gives CDR1 MNHEY, CDR2 SMNVEV (reference sequence). The CDR3 DNA follows: TGTGCCAGCAGTCCGTGGGGGGTAGCGGGAGAAAATGAGCAGTTCTTC. It is translated as CASSPWGVAGENEQFF.

The chain has TRBV9 and TRBJ2-1, with a possible D match to TRBD2 (5 bases). The CDR3 has 13 residues. The germline V and J ends were trimmed by 7 bases and 0 bases, with 8 bases remaining between them. Germline assignment: CDR1 SGDLS and CDR2 YYNGEE. In DNA, the CDR3 is TGTGCCAGCGGAGGTGGCTCCTACAATGAGCAGTTCTTC. It codes for CASGGGSYNEQFF.

V is TRBV7-9 and J is TRBJ1-2, with a possible D match to TRBD1 (5 bases). The ends were cut back, 3 bases at V and 4 bases at J, with 21 bases in the middle. The CDR3 sequence is 17 residues long. Germline CDR1 SEHNR, CDR2 FQNEAQ (reference sequence). The CDR3 DNA reads as TGTGCCAGCAGCTTGCAGGGCCGGGACTCAACGGGCTATGGCTACACCTTC. Protein product: CASSLQGRDSTGYGYTF.

The chain carries TRBV10-3 and TRBJ1-2; D is undetermined. The CDR3 contains 14 residues. With 0 bases removed from V and 2 bases from J, the gap between germline ends came to 7 bases. From germline, CDR1 is ENHRY and CDR2 SYGVKD. CDR3 DNA: TGTGCCATCAGTGAGTCGACTGGCAACTATGGCTACACCTTC. This translates into CAISESTGNYGYTF.

The chain joins TRBV28 to TRBJ2-3; 9 nucleotides match TRBD2. The CDR3 runs 17 residues. From germline, CDR1 is MDHEN and CDR2 SYDVKM. V shed 1 base, J shed 4 bases, and the junction held 9 bases outside the gene matches. CDR3 in DNA: TGTGCCAGCAGTTTATATCCCCCGCGGGAGGGGCCAGATACGCAGTATTTT. Amino acid sequence: CASSLYPPREGPDTQYF.

This clone was counted only a few times. The rearrangement joins TRBV13 to TRBJ2-7; 10 nucleotides match TRBD2. V was pared by 5 bases and J by 9 bases, with 10 bases of the junction left unmatched. The CDR3 has 14 residues. In germline, CDR1 is PRHDT, CDR2 FYEKMQ (reference sequence). The CDR3 nucleotides are TGTGCCAGCAGCCTAGCGGCTAGCGGGAGAGGGCAGTACTTC. Encoded protein: CASSLAASGRGQYF.

Comments on this clone: Different DNA sequences within this sample yield the same CDR3. The chain carries TRBV27 and TRBJ2-7; possibly TRBD2 for D (6 bases). With 5 bases removed from V and 4 bases from J, the gap between germline ends came to 12 bases. CDR1 and CDR2 (germline): MNHEY, SMNVEV (reference sequence). The CDR3 sequence is 13 residues long. The CDR3 DNA sequence: TGTGCCAGCAGTCCTGGGACTGGTTACGAGCAGTACTTC. Encoded protein: CASSPGTGYEQYF.

This clone was seen a handful of times. V is TRBV14 and J is TRBJ2-3, with D tentatively TRBD2 (6 bases). The germline V gene has CDR1 SGHDN and CDR2 FVKESK. This CDR3 contains 17 residues. The ends were cut back, 2 bases at V and 1 base at J, with 16 bases in the middle. The DNA of the CDR3 is TGTGCCAGCAGCCAACGCCTCGGGAGCGAGGGCACAGATACGCAGTATTTT. Its translation is CASSQRLGSEGTDTQYF.

This clone was observed a single time. The gene calls are TRBV7-9 and TRBJ2-7; 10 nucleotides match TRBD1. J was trimmed by 0 bases and V by 5 bases; bases with no gene match: 10. The CDR3 runs 17 residues. In germline, CDR1 is SEHNR, CDR2 FQNEAQ (reference sequence). The CDR3 coding sequence is TGTGCCAGCAGCCCCCGGACAGGGGGGACCAACTCCTACGAGCAGTACTTC. Its protein is CASSPRTGGTNSYEQYF.

J is TRBJ2-7 and V is TRBV28; TRBD2 matches at 8 bases. V trimming: 7 bases; J trimming: 2 bases; junction bases outside the gene matches: 10. The germline V gene encodes CDR1 MDHEN and CDR2 SYDVKM. This CDR3 has 15 amino acids. CDR3 coding DNA: TGTGCCAGCACCATGACCCCAGCGGGAGCCTACGAGCAGTACTTC. Encoded protein: CASTMTPAGAYEQYF.

This chain connects TRBV15 to TRBJ2-5; tentatively, D is TRBD2 (6 bases). Trimming pared 1 base from V and 6 bases from J, leaving 15 bases between. The V gene's germline CDR1 is LNHNV and CDR2 YYDKDF (reference sequence). The CDR3 extends over 15 amino acids. The DNA of the CDR3 is TGTGCCACCAGCAGAGGGGTTCCGGGAGTAAAGACCCAGTACTTC. This gives the protein CATSRGVPGVKTQYF.

This clone was counted between two and nine times. The genes are TRBV4-2 and TRBJ2-1, with 12 bases matching TRBD2. Germline-derived CDR1 and CDR2 are LGHNA and YNFKEQ. Unmatched junction bases numbered 9, after V lost 1 base and J lost 5 bases. CDR3 length equals 18 residues. CDR3: CASSQGALAGGRDNEQFF. The DNA of the CDR3 is TGTGCCAGCAGCCAAGGCGCGCTAGCGGGAGGGAGAGACAATGAGCAGTTCTTC.

This chain links TRBV11-3 with TRBJ2-5, with D tentatively TRBD2 (6 bases). Germline CDR1 SGHNT, CDR2 YENEEA. V lost 3 bases and J 3 bases, leaving 11 bases between the germline ends. The CDR3 spans 14 residues. CDR3 in DNA: TGTGCCAGCAGCTTCGAAGGCGGGAAAGAGACCCAGTACTTC. Protein product: CASSFEGGKETQYF.

The chain combines TRBV9 with TRBJ2-5, with D maybe TRBD2 (6 bases). V gave up 0 bases and J gave up 1 base, with 7 bases separating them. Germline loops: CDR1 SGDLS, CDR2 YYNGEE. This CDR3 is built from 14 residues. The CDR3 coding sequence is TGTGCCAGCAGCGTAGGGAGGGGCCAAGAGACCCAGTACTTC. Its translation: CASSVGRGQETQYF.

This clone was seen once. This chain links TRBV27 with TRBJ2-1; 7 bases fit TRBD2. Germline CDR1 reads MNHEY; CDR2 reads SMNVEV (reference sequence). The V and J ends lost 5 bases and 5 bases, in that order; junction bases with no gene match: 15. CDR3 length equals 17 residues. In DNA, the CDR3 is TGTGCCAGCAGTCTACAGACTAGCCCCCTTCGTCACAATGAGCAGTTCTTC. Protein sequence: CASSLQTSPLRHNEQFF.

This clone came up a few times. The genes are TRBV25-1 and TRBJ2-7; TRBD1 is a possible D gene (5 bases). Germline V gene sequence: CDR1 MGHDK, CDR2 SYGVNS. This CDR3 has 15 residues. V was pared by 4 bases and J by 3 bases, with 16 bases between. CDR3 bases: TGTGCCAGCAGTGGGCCAGGGCCCTCCGTCTACGAGCAGTACTTC. Translation gives CASSGPGPSVYEQYF.

The chain uses TRBV25-1 and TRBJ1-3; the D is unclear. Germline CDR1 reads MGHDK; CDR2 reads SYGVNS. This CDR3 has 14 residues. Trimming left V 1 base short and J 4 bases short, with 8 bases between. CDR3 in DNA: TGTGCCAGCAGTGAATCCGAGGAGGGAAACACCATATATTTT. It specifies CASSESEEGNTIYF.

The chain combines TRBV13 with TRBJ2-3; D not certain. Germline V gene sequence: CDR1 PRHDT, CDR2 FYEKMQ (reference sequence). This CDR3 spans 15 amino acids. V shed 0 bases and J shed 6 bases, with 13 bases lying between them. This CDR3 is CASSLGAEDRDTQYF. The CDR3, as DNA: TGTGCCAGCAGCTTAGGGGCTGAGGATAGGGATACGCAGTATTTT. Based on the CDR3 plus reference TRBV13 and TRBJ2-3, the full variable domain is AAGVIQSPRHLIKEKRETATLKCYPIPRHDTVYWYQQGPGQDPQFLISFYEKMQSDKGSIPDRFSAQQFSDYHSELNMSSLELGDSALYFCASSLGAEDRDTQYFGPGTRLTVL.

V gene TRBV9 combines with J gene TRBJ2-1; 7 positions match TRBD2. Per germline, CDR1 SGDLS and CDR2 YYNGEE. V trimming: 6 bases; J trimming: 7 bases; junction bases outside the gene matches: 10. The CDR3 has 14 residues. CDR3 amino acids: CASTPPREKNEQFF. For the CDR3, the DNA is TGTGCCAGCACCCCCCCGCGGGAGAAGAATGAGCAGTTCTTC.

The chain has TRBV19 and TRBJ1-5; D might be TRBD1 (5 bases). Trimming pared 8 bases from V and 1 base from J, leaving 15 bases between. This CDR3 is 15 amino acids long. CDR1 and CDR2 (germline): LNHDA, SQIVND (reference sequence). CDR3 DNA: TGTGCCAGTCGGACACCACGAGGCAGCAATCAGCCCCAGCATTTT. Translation: CASRTPRGSNQPQHF.

This clone was found once. Here the CDR3 DNA reads TGTGCCAGCAGCTTACAACCGGGACAGGGGAGCACTGAAGCTTTCTTT. Its protein product is CASSLQPGQGSTEAFF. The chain joins TRBV11-2 to TRBJ1-1; the match to TRBD1 covers 10 bases. CDR1 and CDR2 from the germline V gene are SGHAT and FQNNGV. Trimming cost V 2 bases and J 4 bases; bases outside gene matches: 7. There are 16 residues in the CDR3.

This rearrangement joins TRBV30 to TRBJ1-1, with 7 positions matching TRBD1. Trimming took 2 bases from V and 5 from J; bases not matched to a gene: 8. From germline, CDR1 is GTSNPN and CDR2 SVGIG (reference sequence). The CDR3 sequence is 14 residues long. For the CDR3, the DNA is TGTGCCTGGAGTTCACTGCACAGGGGAACTGAAGCTTTCTTT. Amino acid sequence: CAWSSLHRGTEAFF.

V usage is TRBV5-1 and J usage is TRBJ2-1; D perhaps matches TRBD1 (7 bases). Germline V gene data show CDR1 as SGHRS and CDR2 as YFSETQ. The ends were cut back, 3 bases at V and 8 bases at J, with 12 bases in the middle. This CDR3 is built from 13 residues. The CDR3 DNA follows: TGCGCCAGCAGCTCCGACAGGGAGGATGAGCAGTTCTTC. Translated, it gives CASSSDREDEQFF.

CDR3: CASSPGQSGPYEQYF. DNA of the CDR3: TGCGCCAGCAGCCCAGGACAGAGCGGCCCCTACGAGCAGTACTTC. The V call is TRBV4-3, the J call TRBJ2-7; D possibly corresponds to TRBD1 (6 bases). V lost 4 bases, J lost 2 bases, and 15 bases lay in between. Germline loops: CDR1 LGHNA, CDR2 YSLEER. The CDR3 is made up of 15 amino acids.

The chain couples TRBV30 to TRBJ2-1; the D is unclear. The CDR3 consists of 14 residues. Germline V gene lookup returns CDR1 GTSNPN and CDR2 SVGIG (reference sequence). V was pared by 3 bases and J by 1 base, with 10 bases between. The chain's CDR3 is CAWRRLRSYNEQFF. The CDR3 DNA is TGTGCCTGGAGGAGGTTGCGGTCCTACAATGAGCAGTTCTTC.

This clone has a single count. This chain uses TRBV27 with TRBJ2-7; D possibly corresponds to TRBD1 (6 bases). The V end was cut by 4 bases, the J end by 2 bases, with 12 bases between. Germline loops: CDR1 MNHEY, CDR2 SMNVEV (reference sequence). The CDR3 is 14 amino acids. CDR3 residues: CASSSLQGPYEQYF. The CDR3 region has the DNA TGTGCCAGCAGTTCCTTACAGGGCCCCTACGAGCAGTACTTC.

The rearrangement uses TRBV19 and TRBJ1-5, with 7 bases lining up with TRBD1. The J segment lost 7 bases and the V segment lost 5 bases, leaving 14 bases of the junction unmatched. Germline CDR1 LNHDA, CDR2 SQIVND (reference sequence). CDR3 length: 16 amino acids. In DNA, the CDR3 is TGTGCCAGTAGTCCAAGGCCGGCAGGGGGTTTACAGCCCCAGCATTTT. Encoded protein: CASSPRPAGGLQPQHF.

Only a few counts were recorded for this clone. Other DNA sequences from this sample encode an identical CDR3 as well. The J gene is TRBJ2-1, the V gene TRBV29-1; D possibly corresponds to TRBD2 (5 bases). The CDR3 is 14 residues long. Germline V gene data show CDR1 as SQVTM and CDR2 as ANQGSEA. Between the trimmed V and J ends, which lost 6 bases and 6 bases, there was a span of 18 bases. The CDR3 protein is CSVEPRTSPNEQFF. The CDR3 DNA follows: TGCAGCGTAGAACCCCGGACTTCCCCCAATGAGCAGTTCTTC.